This is a list of T cell receptor beta chains from one sample in a study of OX40 agonist ivuxolimab in advanced cancers. Some clones are missing from TCRdb's copy, which holds only in-frame ones; the method was immunoSEQ multiplex PCR. The sample has about 61,000 clones; about 86% are singletons. The specimen comprised CD4+ or CD8+ T cells sorted from blood, sampled in a trial of the OX40 agonist ivuxolimab. The receptor set was obtained from an adult with an advanced solid tumor such as melanoma, head and neck, liver or kidney cancer. CDR3s include the opening cysteine and the closing phenylalanine or tryptophan. A D gene is named only where the DNA matches it firmly. Only part of the rows carry a size: once, few, many, or a class if the clone is expanded.

NA	TRBV19	NA	TRBJ1-5	14	TGTGCCAGTAGTATTATCGGGCAGAAGCAGCCCCAGCATTTT	CASSIIGQKQPQHF
few	TRBV6-6	NA	TRBJ1-2	13	TGTGCCAGCCTTACTCCCCGGGACGGTGGCTACACCTTC	CASLTPRDGGYTF
NA	TRBV5-1	TRBD1	TRBJ2-5	15	TGCGCCAGCAGCTTCAGACAGGGCCCACAAGAGACCCAGTACTTC	CASSFRQGPQETQYF
NA	TRBV9	NA	TRBJ2-1	13	TGTGCCAGCAGCGTAGCTAGGGTTGATGAGCAGTTCTTC	CASSVARVDEQFF
NA	TRBV5-1	NA	TRBJ1-3	17	TGCGCCAGCAGCTTGTACCGCGTGGACCGAACTGGAAACACCATATATTTT	CASSLYRVDRTGNTIYF
NA	TRBV15	TRBD2	TRBJ2-1	16	TGTGCCACCAGCAGAGATTGGGGGAGGGGTAGGAATGAGCAGTTCTTC	CATSRDWGRGRNEQFF
NA	TRBV5-1	NA	TRBJ2-2	12	TGCGCCAGCAGAAAGGGGATCGGGGAGCTGTTTTTT	CASRKGIGELFF
NA	TRBV6-5	NA	TRBJ1-2	15	TGTGCCAGCAGTTACTCGTGGCGGGACAACTATGGCTACACCTTC	CASSYSWRDNYGYTF
NA	TRBV18	NA	TRBJ1-4	17	TGTGCCAGCTCACCACCGGGAACCGGAGGGTCTAATGAAAAACTGTTTTTT	CASSPPGTGGSNEKLFF
NA	TRBV28	TRBD2	TRBJ2-3	15	TGTGCCAGCAGCTTATTAGCGGGGCCGGGGGATACGCAGTATTTT	CASSLLAGPGDTQYF
NA	TRBV13	NA	TRBJ1-1	15	TGTGCCAGCAGCTTTGGTGGGAGGAAGGGCACTGAAGCTTTCTTT	CASSFGGRKGTEAFF
NA	TRBV5-1	TRBD1	TRBJ1-1	15	TGCGCCAGCAGCTTCGACAGGGGCGCTTTTTCTGAAGCTTTCTTT	CASSFDRGAFSEAFF
NA	TRBV7-9	NA	TRBJ1-1	17	TGTGCCAGCAGCGCACTAGGGGATACGACAGCTTACACTGAAGCTTTCTTT	CASSALGDTTAYTEAFF
NA	TRBV18	TRBD1	TRBJ1-1	14	TGTGCCAGCTCAAGGGACAGGCCGAACACTGAAGCTTTCTTT	CASSRDRPNTEAFF
NA	TRBV28	NA	TRBJ1-6	14	TGTGCCAGCAGTTCAGGGGACTGGTATTCACCCCTCCACTTT	CASSSGDWYSPLHF
NA	TRBV6-4	NA	TRBJ2-1	15	TGTGCCAGCAGTGCCCAAGGGGTATTCGGCAATGAGCAGTTCTTC	CASSAQGVFGNEQFF
NA	TRBV19	NA	TRBJ2-7	15	TGTGCCAGTAGTAAAAAACCGGGACTGCCATACGAGCAGTACTTC	CASSKKPGLPYEQYF
NA	TRBV5-1	NA	TRBJ2-1	17	TGCGCCAGCAGCTTTAACCGGGACCCTCGCCCCCACAATGAGCAGTTCTTC	CASSFNRDPRPHNEQFF
NA	TRBV4-2	NA	TRBJ1-4	19	TGTGCCAGCAGCCAAGCCCCCCCCCAGGCCCCCTGGGATGTGAAAAAACTGTTTTTT	CASSQAPPQAPWDVKKLFF
once	TRBV6-1	TRBD2	TRBJ2-2	17	TGTGCCAGCAGTGAATCGGGACTAGCGGGGGGGCCTGGGGAGCTGTTTTTT	CASSESGLAGGPGELFF
NA	TRBV6-6	TRBD2	TRBJ2-5	14	TGTGCCAGCAGCCTCGGGAGGGGAGCAGAGACCCAGTACTTC	CASSLGRGAETQYF
NA	TRBV5-1	TRBD1	TRBJ2-6	20	TGCGCCAGCAGCTTGGCCCGTGAGGGACAGGGGCCCGCTGGGGCCAACGTCCTGACTTTC	CASSLAREGQGPAGANVLTF
NA	TRBV7-6	NA	TRBJ1-1	13	TGTGCCAGCAGCTTAAATGGGGACGGTGAAGCTTTCTTT	CASSLNGDGEAFF
NA	TRBV6-1	NA	TRBJ2-7	13	TGTGCCAGCAGCCGGACAGCATCCTACGAGCAGTACTTC	CASSRTASYEQYF
NA	TRBV7-2	NA	TRBJ2-2	15	TGTGCCAGCAGCCCCAGGGGTGTGGTCACCGGGGAGCTGTTTTTT	CASSPRGVVTGELFF
NA	TRBV2	NA	TRBJ1-1	13	TGTGCCAGCGTCTGGACCATGAACACTGAAGCTTTCTTT	CASVWTMNTEAFF
NA	TRBV28	NA	TRBJ2-5	14	TGTGCCAGCAGTTTAAAGCCTAGCTTGCAGACCCAGTACTTC	CASSLKPSLQTQYF
NA	TRBV4-2	NA	TRBJ1-2	14	TGTGCCAGCAGAAGACCGGGATCAAACTATGGCTACACCTTC	CASRRPGSNYGYTF
NA	TRBV5-1	NA	TRBJ2-7	15	TGCGCCAGCAGCGTAAACAGGGGCGGGGGGTACGAGCAGTACTTC	CASSVNRGGGYEQYF
NA	TRBV5-1	NA	TRBJ2-1	16	TGCGCCAGCAGCTTGAAGTGGACAGTTACGTACAATGAGCAGTTCTTC	CASSLKWTVTYNEQFF
once	TRBV7-9	TRBD1	TRBJ1-3	13	TGTGCCGGACAGGAGAGCTCTGGAAACACCATATATTTT	CAGQESSGNTIYF
NA	TRBV6-4	TRBD1	TRBJ1-4	16	TGTGCCAGCAGTGACTCGGGCGGGGACAGTAATGAAAAACTGTTTTTT	CASSDSGGDSNEKLFF
NA	TRBV5-4	NA	TRBJ2-2	13	TGTGCCAGCAGCTCGCCGCGGAGCGGGGAGCTGTTTTTT	CASSSPRSGELFF
NA	TRBV18	NA	TRBJ2-2	16	TGTGCCAGCTCACCACCGAGGGACGGAGGACCCGGGGAGCTGTTTTTT	CASSPPRDGGPGELFF
NA	TRBV6-1	NA	TRBJ2-2	13	TGTGCCAGCAGTGAATCCGTCACCGGGGAGCTGTTTTTT	CASSESVTGELFF
once	TRBV7-6	NA	TRBJ1-2	13	TGTGCCAGCAGCTTAGCGCGTCAGGATGGCTACACCTTC	CASSLARQDGYTF
NA	TRBV7-2	NA	TRBJ2-3	15	TGTGCCAGCAGCCCCCAGGGGATTAGCACAGATACGCAGTATTTT	CASSPQGISTDTQYF
NA	TRBV11-3	TRBD1	TRBJ1-1	20	TGTGCCAGCAGCTTAGATAAGTCGGGGACAGGGGGTGTGAAGGGCACTGAAGCTTTCTTT	CASSLDKSGTGGVKGTEAFF
NA	TRBV7-9	NA	TRBJ1-5	19	TGTGCCAGCAGCTTAAGGGGGACGCAGGGAGGGGATAGCAATCAGCCCCAGCATTTT	CASSLRGTQGGDSNQPQHF
NA	TRBV5-1	NA	TRBJ1-2	15	TGCGCCAGCAGCTTGGGACAGGTTGCTAACTATGGCTACACCTTC	CASSLGQVANYGYTF
NA	TRBV9	NA	TRBJ2-7	16	TGTGCCAGCAGCGTAGATCCAGGGGCTGTATCCTACGAGCAGTACTTC	CASSVDPGAVSYEQYF
few	TRBV19	NA	TRBJ2-4	14	TGTGCCAGTTCGTACCATGGACTGAAAAACATTCAGTACTTC	CASSYHGLKNIQYF
NA	TRBV2	TRBD1	TRBJ1-1	13	TGTGCCAGCAGGCCGGGACAGGACACTGAAGCTTTCTTT	CASRPGQDTEAFF
once	TRBV6-1	NA	TRBJ1-4	16	TGTGCCAGCAGTGAAGCGCTTGTGAGGAATAATGAAAAACTGTTTTTT	CASSEALVRNNEKLFF
NA	TRBV4-1	TRBD2	TRBJ2-1	15	TGCGCCAGCAGCCAAGATAGCGGGGGGAGTTATGAGCAGTTCTTC	CASSQDSGGSYEQFF
NA	TRBV10-3	NA	TRBJ1-2	15	TGTGCCATCAGAGATACGGGTACACCTGACCTTGGCTACACCTTC	CAIRDTGTPDLGYTF